This TCR beta chain was captured in a study of blood T cell repertoires in COVID-19 (dated by TCRdb to about 2020). Concerning the study at large: Samples from collaborators originated in the United States, Italy and Spain and spanned both the acute and convalescent phases of COVID-19. The prospective study material was composed of cDNA or gDNA derived from T cells, B-cell-depleted T cells, or PBMCs. The dataset comprised deeply sampled blood TCRbeta repertoires from subjects exposed to, actively infected with, or recovered from COVID-19. A freely available public database, intended as a resource for researchers studying the immune response to SARS-CoV-2, is where the repertoires were released. Samples were obtained from the ongoing ImmuneRACE study (first 160 participants) and from about 1,300 subjects provided by 6 global collaborators. Sample metadata almost always included a de-identified subject ID, COVID-19 status, age in years and sex. Where available, HLA class I and class II types were taken from metadata supplied by the sample provider and were not determined by assay-based typing.

TCRbeta CDR3 regions were amplified from genomic DNA using the immunoSEQ Assay, a bias-controlled multiplex PCR. Under the source paper's analysis protocol: Nucleated cell counts per sample were estimated from amplification of reference gene primers within the assay. To quantify the absolute abundance of each unique TCRbeta CDR3 rearrangement, sequence reads were collapsed and filtered. For each sample, productive Simpson clonality was calculated as the square root of Simpson's diversity index across productive rearrangements. The source is immuneACCESS, and TCRdb retained only in-frame sequences with V and J called. Part of the clones is not carried over; for the studies checked, unresolved V genes explain less than half of this, and the remainder is unexplained. That table is the source of V, J and clone size, and D and trimming were worked out from the DNA. A total of about 280,000 clones appear in this sample, 70% to 90% of them only once. The ten top clones hold about 5.5% of the sample.

Participants in the prospective study were enrolled through a virtual design, were aged about 18 to 100 years, and lived in approximately 25 United States geographic areas. Cohort assignment in the prospective study relied on participant-reported clinical history from a screening survey and a study questionnaire. For ImmuneRACE Cohort 3, a participant was defined as recovered based on two consecutive negative NP/OP PCR tests, clearance by a healthcare professional, or resolution of symptoms. Each participant in the prospective study had whole blood, serum and a nasopharyngeal or oropharyngeal swab collected by mobile phlebotomists. Additional blood draws and questionnaires over an approximately two-month period could optionally be provided by prospective study participants. Before DNA extraction, prospective study blood samples were shipped either frozen or at room temperature. The study at large found these results: The quantity of clinical and demographic metadata differed by source and by participant and was supplied without curation.

Regarding this clone: Its target antigen remains unknown. No base quality information exists; no much larger clone differs at one position.

The sample consisted of PBMCs or T cells enriched from blood (not recorded which). The receptor was isolated from a woman aged 35 to 49 who had recovered from COVID-19.

The bases are TGTGCCAGCAGCTTTTCCGGGTCGAATGAAAAACTGTTTTTT. Translated, this is CASSFSGSNEKLFF. Here the chain combines TRBV7-9 and TRBJ1-4, with the D gene not clear enough to name. Cut back by 3 bases and 5 bases, the V and J ends lie 10 bases apart. The CDR3 measures 14 amino acids from cysteine to phenylalanine. Just CDR3 DNA is preserved here, 42 bases in frame from base 1. CDR1 and CDR2 were assigned from the germline V gene (reference sequence) as SEHNR and FQNEAQ.